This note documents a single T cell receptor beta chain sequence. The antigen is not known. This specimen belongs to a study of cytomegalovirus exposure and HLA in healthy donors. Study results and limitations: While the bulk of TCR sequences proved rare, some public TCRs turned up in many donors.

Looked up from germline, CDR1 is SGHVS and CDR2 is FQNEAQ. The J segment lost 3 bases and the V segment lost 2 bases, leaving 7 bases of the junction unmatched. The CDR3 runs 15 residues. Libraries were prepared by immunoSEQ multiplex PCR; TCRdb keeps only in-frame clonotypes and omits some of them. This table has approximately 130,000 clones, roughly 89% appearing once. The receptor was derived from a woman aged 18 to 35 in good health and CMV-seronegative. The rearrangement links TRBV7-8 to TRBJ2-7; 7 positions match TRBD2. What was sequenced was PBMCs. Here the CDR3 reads CASSLREGRLYEQYF. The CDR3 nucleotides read TGTGCCAGCAGCTTAAGGGAGGGAAGGCTCTACGAGCAGTACTTC.